The clone carrying this T cell receptor (beta chain) was seen once. The sample comes from a study of PD-1 blockade in mismatch repair-deficient tumors. The CDR3 is 15 amino acids. V was shortened by 0 bases and J by 0 bases, with 9 bases between the two germline ends. Germline V gene sequence: CDR1 LGHNA, CDR2 YNFKEQ. Produced via immunoSEQ multiplex PCR; TCRdb's table is partial and in-frame only. The sample consists of around 130,000 clones, about nine tenths of them appearing once. The TCR comes from an adult with mismatch repair-deficient cancer. V is TRBV4-2 and J is TRBJ2-7, with D possibly TRBD1 on 6 matching bases. This sample comprised peripheral blood, obtained roughly 70 weeks after starting pembrolizumab. CDR3 region: CASSQDRGSSYEQYF. The CDR3 coding sequence is TGTGCCAGCAGCCAAGATAGGGGGAGCTCCTACGAGCAGTACTTC.